The 10 T cell receptor beta chains listed next were all sequenced from one sample in a study of T cell changes during pregnancy in multiple sclerosis. Repertoires were generated with immunoSEQ multiplex PCR, while TCRdb's copy carries only in-frame clones and drops some. The repertoire has 85,000 to 120,000 clones, about 90% of them found once; the top ten carry less than 2%. The sequencing here drew on peripheral blood, taken before pregnancy. These receptors all come from a female donor with multiple sclerosis, enrolled in a pregnancy study.

V usage is TRBV7-2 and J usage is TRBJ1-2, with TRBD1 matching over 10 bases. This CDR3 contains 13 residues. Germline V lookup: CDR1 SGHTA, CDR2 FQGNSA. After removal of 5 bases from V and 7 bases from J, the junction contained 4 bases not matched to a gene. DNA of the CDR3: TGTGCCAGCAGCGGGGACAGGGGATTTGGCTACACCTTC. This encodes CASSGDRGFGYTF.

The count of this clone is one. This chain connects TRBV7-9 to TRBJ2-1; no definite D call. The CDR3 is 15 amino acids. The V and J ends lost 5 bases and 1 base respectively, with 12 bases between them. CDR1 SEHNR and CDR2 FQNEAQ come from the germline V gene (reference sequence). This chain's CDR3 is CASSPTTPSYNEQFF. Here the CDR3 DNA reads TGTGCCAGCAGCCCTACTACACCATCCTACAATGAGCAGTTCTTC.

The chain is built from TRBV5-1 and TRBJ2-5, with 8 bases that match TRBD1. The junction had 5 bases not matched to a gene; V was cut back by 4 bases and J by 0 bases. From germline, CDR1 is SGHRS and CDR2 YFSETQ. This CDR3 spans 15 amino acids. CDR3 in amino acids: CASSNTGGYQETQYF. In nucleotides, the CDR3 is TGCGCCAGCAGCAACACAGGGGGGTACCAAGAGACCCAGTACTTC.

The chain joins TRBV14 to TRBJ1-6; TRBD1 agrees at 7 bases. CDR1 and CDR2 from the germline V gene are SGHDN and FVKESK. The CDR3 length is 19 residues. With 4 bases clipped from V and 2 bases from J, the junction kept 14 bases outside the gene matches. DNA for the CDR3: TGTGCCAGCAGCCCACCCCCGGGACAGCCGACGACCTATAATTCACCCCTCCACTTT. Translating it yields CASSPPPGQPTTYNSPLHF.

Only one count was recorded for this clone. The chain employs TRBV6-6 and TRBJ1-5, with unresolved D. V lost 6 bases, J lost 6 bases, and 15 bases lay in between. This CDR3 has 14 amino acids. Germline-derived CDR1 and CDR2 are MNHNY and SVGAGI (reference sequence). The CDR3 protein is CASRSTNSFQPQHF. CDR3 in DNA: TGTGCCAGCAGGAGCACCAACAGTTTTCAGCCCCAGCATTTT.

J is TRBJ2-7 and V is TRBV29-1; D is possibly TRBD2 (6 bases). V gave up 3 bases and J gave up 3 bases, with 21 bases separating them. This CDR3 is 16 amino acids long. CDR1 and CDR2 (germline): SQVTM, ANQGSEA. CDR3 in amino acids: CSVEVGDWGRGYEQYF. The CDR3 region has the DNA TGCAGCGTTGAGGTGGGGGACTGGGGTAGGGGCTACGAGCAGTACTTC.

The gene calls are TRBV9 and TRBJ2-7; 7 bases align to TRBD1. This CDR3 is built from 11 residues. V trimming: 4 bases; J trimming: 5 bases; junction bases outside the gene matches: 0. CDR1 is SGDLS, CDR2 YYNGEE, per germline. As DNA, the CDR3 is TGTGCCAGCAGCACAGGGGACGAGCAGTACTTC. This codes for CASSTGDEQYF.

The rearrangement joins TRBV6-6 to TRBJ1-1; 9 bases align to TRBD1. The CDR3 is 15 residues long. Germline lookup yields CDR1 MNHNY and CDR2 SVGAGI (reference sequence). V shed 6 bases and J 8 bases; nucleotides not matched to a gene: 13. Written as DNA, the CDR3 is TGTGCCAGCAGGGGGACAGGGATGGGTTTAGAAGAAGCTTTCTTT. As protein: CASRGTGMGLEEAFF.

V usage is TRBV9 and J usage is TRBJ1-5; D is ambiguous. This CDR3 region has 14 residues. Germline assignment: CDR1 SGDLS and CDR2 YYNGEE. Trimming shortened V by 0 bases and J by 7 bases, and 11 bases separated the two germline ends. The CDR3 spells CASSVAGGRQPQHF. CDR3 bases: TGTGCCAGCAGCGTAGCAGGAGGGCGACAGCCCCAGCATTTT.

For the CDR3, the DNA is TGTGCCAGCAGTGAAGCGCTTTCAGGGGGCAACGAGCAGTACTTC. It encodes CASSEALSGGNEQYF. This chain connects TRBV2 to TRBJ2-7; TRBD1 aligns across 8 bases. In germline, CDR1 is SNHLY, CDR2 FYNNEI. Losses at the gene ends were 0 bases for V and 5 bases for J; bases not matched to a gene: 6. The CDR3 sequence is 15 residues long.